This T cell receptor (beta chain) is drawn from a study of blood T cell repertoires in COVID-19. The germline V gene has CDR1 MNHEY and CDR2 SMNVEV (reference sequence). The CDR3 is made up of 15 amino acids. V dropped 4 bases and J dropped 2 bases, with 15 bases sitting between them. Original handling: Reference gene primer amplification yielded estimated nucleated cell counts. Sequencing used immunoSEQ multiplex PCR; TCRdb keeps in-frame clones, though not all of them. Clonal size and the V and J genes are those of that table, whereas D and trimming came from the DNA. Altogether approximately 190,000 clones are present, 80% to 95% being singletons, with the ten largest covering about 0.54%.

The sequenced material came from peripheral blood. The rearrangement uses TRBV27 and TRBJ2-7; TRBD1 is a possible D gene (6 bases). The TCR was taken from a man aged 50-60 years with acute or convalescent COVID-19. CDR3 DNA: TGTGCCAGCAGTTCCTCATCACAGGGTCCCTACGAGCAGTACTTC. Its translation is CASSSSSQGPYEQYF.